What follows are 11 T cell receptor beta chains derived from one specimen sequenced in a study of PD-L1 blockade in urothelial cancer. Noted time point: peripheral blood 6 weeks after treatment start. Clones were read by immunoSEQ multiplex PCR, and TCRdb kept only the in-frame ones, dropping some. The sample records about 120,000 clones, about 91% being singletons. Sequencing used PBMCs, obtained around atezolizumab (anti-PD-L1) treatment. These receptors all stem from a man between 60 and 70 years old with urothelial cancer.

The chain couples TRBV5-1 to TRBJ2-3, with 13 bases matching TRBD2. V shed 3 bases, J shed 3 bases, and the junction held 7 bases outside the gene matches. Germline CDR1 SGHRS, CDR2 YFSETQ. The CDR3 extends over 17 amino acids. The CDR3 region is CASSSRLAGGGTDTQYF. The CDR3 nucleotides read TGCGCCAGCAGCTCGAGACTAGCGGGAGGAGGAACAGATACGCAGTATTTT.

This chain uses TRBV7-2 with TRBJ2-3; tentatively, D is TRBD1 (5 bases). V was clipped by 3 bases and J by 2 bases, with 21 bases between them. Germline lookup yields CDR1 SGHTA and CDR2 FQGNSA. The length of the CDR3 is 18 residues. CDR3 region: CASSFYLTGPPSTDTQYF. CDR3 DNA: TGTGCCAGCAGCTTCTACTTAACAGGCCCACCGTCCACAGATACGCAGTATTTT.

The chain combines TRBV28 with TRBJ1-5; D unresolved. V was cut by 3 bases and J by 1 base, with 7 bases left in between. This CDR3 has 14 amino acids. Germline V gives CDR1 MDHEN, CDR2 SYDVKM. The CDR3 is CASSLTGSNQPQHF. CDR3 bases: TGTGCCAGCAGTTTGACGGGGAGCAATCAGCCCCAGCATTTT.

The rearrangement joins TRBV5-6 to TRBJ2-1, with 8 bases fitting TRBD2. After removal of 4 bases from V and 0 bases from J, the junction contained 9 bases not matched to a gene. The CDR3 loop spans 17 amino acids. Per germline, CDR1 SGHDT and CDR2 YYEEEE. Here the CDR3 reads CASSRLTSGLSYNEQFF. The CDR3 coding sequence is TGTGCCAGCAGCCGACTTACTAGCGGCCTCTCCTACAATGAGCAGTTCTTC.

This chain links TRBV5-1 with TRBJ2-5; TRBD2 matches at 7 bases. The V gene's germline CDR1 is SGHRS and CDR2 YFSETQ. This CDR3 has 14 residues. J was trimmed by 2 bases and V by 4 bases; bases with no gene match: 5. The CDR3 reads CASSHKRGQETQYF. DNA of the CDR3: TGCGCCAGCAGCCACAAGCGGGGACAAGAGACCCAGTACTTC.

The chain joins TRBV4-2 to TRBJ1-1; 8 positions agree with TRBD1. V shed 3 bases, J shed 5 bases, and the junction held 8 bases outside the gene matches. This CDR3 is built from 15 residues. Germline lookup yields CDR1 LGHNA and CDR2 YNFKEQ. CDR3 sequence: CASSQGDRLATEAFF. The CDR3 DNA follows: TGTGCCAGCAGCCAGGGGGACAGGTTAGCGACTGAAGCTTTCTTT.

The rearrangement uses TRBV19 and TRBJ2-7, with 15 bases lining up with TRBD2. The CDR3 spans 18 residues. Losses at the gene ends were 4 bases for V and 2 bases for J; bases not matched to a gene: 9. Germline CDR1 LNHDA, CDR2 SQIVND (reference sequence). The CDR3 protein is CASSTRTSGRVVTYEQYF. Here the CDR3 DNA reads TGTGCCAGTAGTACGCGGACTAGCGGGAGGGTTGTTACCTACGAGCAGTACTTC.

The chain recombines TRBV2 with TRBJ2-5; no firm D call. V dropped 4 bases and J dropped 6 bases, with 6 bases sitting between them. This CDR3 region has 11 residues. Germline CDR1 and CDR2: SNHLY and FYNNEI. CDR3 nucleotides: TGTGCCAGCAGTGGAGAGAAGACCCAGTACTTC. Its translation is CASSGEKTQYF.

This chain links TRBV2 with TRBJ1-1; D ambiguous. This CDR3 is 14 amino acids long. V lost 2 bases, J lost 1 base, and 8 bases lay in between. The germline V gene encodes CDR1 SNHLY and CDR2 FYNNEI. The CDR3 DNA reads as TGTGCCAGCAGTGAACCGGTTCAGAACACTGAAGCTTTCTTT. It specifies CASSEPVQNTEAFF.

The rearrangement joins TRBV2 to TRBJ2-2; 9 bases fit TRBD2. The CDR3 loop spans 16 amino acids. Germline loops: CDR1 SNHLY, CDR2 FYNNEI. V was pared by 3 bases and J by 4 bases, with 6 bases of the junction left unmatched. The CDR3 protein is CASSDVGLAGTGELFF. The CDR3, as DNA: TGTGCCAGCAGTGATGTGGGACTAGCCGGCACCGGGGAGCTGTTTTTT. The full variable domain, in which reference TRBV2 and TRBJ2-2 provide the parts outside the CDR3, is EPEVTQTPSHQVTQMGQEVILRCVPISNHLYFYWYRQILGQKVEFLVSFYNNEISEKSEIFDDQFSVERPDGSNFTLKIRSTKLEDSAMYFCASSDVGLAGTGELFFGEGSRLTVL.

CDR3 amino acids: CASSSQGGNYEQYF. The CDR3 DNA reads TGTGCCAGCAGCTCACAGGGGGGAAATTACGAGCAGTACTTC. The chain is built from TRBV11-2 and TRBJ2-7; 8 positions match TRBD1. The CDR3 totals 14 residues. Germline V gene lookup returns CDR1 SGHAT and CDR2 FQNNGV. V trimming: 4 bases; J trimming: 4 bases; junction bases outside the gene matches: 6.